Sequencing of this T cell receptor beta chain was carried out in a study of T cells in Graves' hyperthyroidism and ophthalmopathy. The CDR3 loop spans 12 amino acids. V dropped 2 bases and J dropped 2 bases, with 6 bases sitting between them. Germline assignment: CDR1 SQVTM and CDR2 ANQGSEA. This clonotype was detected many times. Thyroid ultrasound and orbital computed tomography, with clinical symptoms and serum thyroxine and TRAb, informed diagnoses. From RNA transcripts, TCR beta CDR3 regions were amplified. The TCR CDR3 first-round RT-PCR relied on the HTBI primer set. TCRdb re-derived calls from the multiplex PCR reads in MiXCR, one entry per CDR3 protein. The repertoire holds 400,000 to 450,000 distinct CDR3 sequences, with under 15% as singletons.

The sequence came from a man aged 18 to 30 with Graves' ophthalmopathy. Sequencing was performed on blood. The chain couples TRBV29-1 to TRBJ1-1; D is ambiguous. The CDR3 spells CSVERGNTEAFF. CDR3 DNA sequence: TGCAGCGTTGAACGGGGAAACACTGAAGCTTTCTTT.